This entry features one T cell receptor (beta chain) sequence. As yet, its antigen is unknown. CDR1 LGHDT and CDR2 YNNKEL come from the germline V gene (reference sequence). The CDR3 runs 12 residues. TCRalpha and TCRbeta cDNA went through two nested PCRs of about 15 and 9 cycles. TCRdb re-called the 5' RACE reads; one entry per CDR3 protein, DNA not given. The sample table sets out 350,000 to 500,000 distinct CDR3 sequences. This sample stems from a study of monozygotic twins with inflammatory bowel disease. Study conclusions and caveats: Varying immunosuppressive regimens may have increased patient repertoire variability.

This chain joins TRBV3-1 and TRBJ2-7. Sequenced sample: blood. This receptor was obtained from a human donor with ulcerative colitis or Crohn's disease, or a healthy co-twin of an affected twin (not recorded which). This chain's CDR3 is CASSQSGYEQYF.